One sample yielded the 5 T cell receptor beta chains listed below, sequenced in a study of T cell responses to AZD1222 COVID-19 vaccine. Only in-frame clones appear in the TCRdb table, and some are missing; sequencing was by immunoSEQ multiplex PCR. The repertoire consists of about 110,000 clones, with 85% to 90% occurring once and the leading ten covering more than 14%. Sequencing was performed on peripheral blood, taken 28 days after the second AZD1222 dose. Receptors were obtained from an adult who received the AZD1222 COVID-19 vaccine.

V gene TRBV24-1 combines with J gene TRBJ2-1, with TRBD1 as a possible D gene (5 bases). Germline CDR1 KGHDR, CDR2 SFDVKD. V lost 2 bases and J 2 bases, leaving 6 bases between the germline ends. CDR3 length: 14 amino acids. CDR3 in DNA: TGTGCCACCAGTGATTGGACAACCTACAATGAGCAGTTCTTC. It encodes CATSDWTTYNEQFF.

The chain links TRBV7-3 to TRBJ2-1; 11 bases fit TRBD1. The CDR3 consists of 15 residues. Trimming removed 5 bases from V and 4 bases from J; junction bases left unmatched: 4. Germline-derived CDR1 and CDR2 are SGHTA and FQGTGA. The CDR3 region is CASSRDRGSYNEQFF. Here the CDR3 DNA reads TGTGCCAGCAGCCGGGACAGGGGGTCTTACAATGAGCAGTTCTTC.

The rearrangement links TRBV16 to TRBJ1-6; 8 bases align to TRBD1. The junction had 7 bases not matched to a gene; V was cut back by 3 bases and J by 6 bases. This CDR3 has 16 amino acids. The germline V gene has CDR1 KGHSY and CDR2 FQNENV. This CDR3 reads CASSQHRGQANSPLHF. The CDR3 DNA is TGTGCCAGCAGCCAGCATCGGGGACAGGCTAATTCACCCCTCCACTTT.

The rearrangement uses TRBV5-6 and TRBJ1-1, with 9 bases fitting TRBD1. CDR3 size: 16 residues. V shed 3 bases and J 1 base; nucleotides not matched to a gene: 7. Germline loops: CDR1 SGHDT, CDR2 YYEEEE. The CDR3 spells CASSWGQGPPNTEAFF. In nucleotides, the CDR3 is TGTGCCAGCAGCTGGGGACAGGGCCCTCCGAACACTGAAGCTTTCTTT.

V gene TRBV6-2 or TRBV6-3 combines with J gene TRBJ1-6, with 11 positions matching TRBD1. After removal of 3 bases from V and 10 bases from J, the junction contained 5 bases not matched to a gene. This CDR3 is built from 15 residues. The V gene's germline CDR1 is MNHEY and CDR2 SVGEGT. Here the CDR3 DNA reads TGTGCCAGCAGTTATCGGGACAGGGGGTTATCACCCCTCCACTTT. Translated, it gives CASSYRDRGLSPLHF.